This entry describes one T cell receptor (beta chain). Antigen: not known. The CDR3 spans 17 residues. Trimming removed 8 bases from V and 8 bases from J; junction bases left unmatched: 21. Looked up from germline, CDR1 is MNHEY and CDR2 is SMNVEV (reference sequence). This record comes from a study of shared clonotypes between healthy human individuals. Study in general: Sampling drew on donors who were a couple of women and three men aged 18 to 49. Study-level findings and limits: Generation probabilities were higher for clonotypes shared across all four sorted-subset donors than for unshared ones.

CD45RO-negative, CCR7-selected cells formed the naive CD8 fraction, which excluded terminally differentiated effector memory CD45RA+ cells. Those who donated, Caucasian adults without exception, all lived in Nashville, Tennessee. Samples underwent the assay at deep level. Only in-frame clones appear in the TCRdb table, and some are missing; sequencing was by immunoSEQ multiplex PCR. Of roughly 2.1 million clones in the sample, roughly 91% are singletons; the top ten hold under 2%. What was sequenced was naive CD8+ T cells from PBMCs. This chain links TRBV27 with TRBJ2-1, with 7 bases that match TRBD2. This TCR came from a man aged 18-30 years in good health. Some clones in this sample may be carry-over from other donors' samples. CDR3 sequence reads: CASLSVPWREGNHEQFF. Here the CDR3 DNA reads TGTGCCAGCCTGTCTGTCCCATGGAGGGAGGGCAATCATGAGCAGTTCTTC.